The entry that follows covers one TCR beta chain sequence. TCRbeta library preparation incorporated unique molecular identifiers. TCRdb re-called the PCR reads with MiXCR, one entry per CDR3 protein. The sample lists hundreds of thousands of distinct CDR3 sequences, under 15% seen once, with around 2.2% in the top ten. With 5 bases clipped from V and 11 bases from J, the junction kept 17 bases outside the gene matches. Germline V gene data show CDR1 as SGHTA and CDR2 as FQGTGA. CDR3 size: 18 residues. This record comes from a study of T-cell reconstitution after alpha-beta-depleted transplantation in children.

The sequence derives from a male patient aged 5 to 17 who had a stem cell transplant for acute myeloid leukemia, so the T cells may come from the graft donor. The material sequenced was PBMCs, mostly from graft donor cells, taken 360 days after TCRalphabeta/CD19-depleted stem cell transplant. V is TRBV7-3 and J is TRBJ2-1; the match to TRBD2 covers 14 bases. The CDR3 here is CASSTYPATSGRALKQFF. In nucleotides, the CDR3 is TGTGCCAGCAGCACCTATCCGGCGACTAGCGGGAGGGCCTTAAAGCAGTTCTTC.